This T cell receptor beta chain was retrieved from a study of blood T cell repertoires in COVID-19. The overall study: Samples representing acute and convalescent COVID-19 were sourced from the United States, Italy and Spain.

The protocol was immunoSEQ multiplex PCR, while the TCRdb copy is restricted to in-frame clones and leaves out a portion. The repertoire holds about 41,000 clones, about 85% seen once, with 35% to 55% in the top ten. The CDR3 has 14 amino acids. Germline values: CDR1 SGHRS, CDR2 YFSETQ. The V and J ends lost 4 bases and 6 bases, in that order; junction bases with no gene match: 7. This TCR came from a woman at least 80 years old with acute or convalescent COVID-19. This chain uses TRBV5-1 with TRBJ2-5; 9 bases match TRBD1. Material for sequencing was peripheral blood. CDR3 residues: CASSGRTGVKTQYF. The CDR3 DNA follows: TGCGCCAGCAGCGGACGGACAGGGGTAAAGACCCAGTACTTC. Supplemented by reference TRBV5-1 and TRBJ2-5, the full variable domain reads KAGVTQTPRYLIKTRGQQVTLSCSPISGHRSVSWYQQTPGQGLQFLFEYFSETQRNKGNFPGRFSGRQFSNSRSEMNVSTLELGDSALYLCASSGRTGVKTQYFGPGTRLLVL.